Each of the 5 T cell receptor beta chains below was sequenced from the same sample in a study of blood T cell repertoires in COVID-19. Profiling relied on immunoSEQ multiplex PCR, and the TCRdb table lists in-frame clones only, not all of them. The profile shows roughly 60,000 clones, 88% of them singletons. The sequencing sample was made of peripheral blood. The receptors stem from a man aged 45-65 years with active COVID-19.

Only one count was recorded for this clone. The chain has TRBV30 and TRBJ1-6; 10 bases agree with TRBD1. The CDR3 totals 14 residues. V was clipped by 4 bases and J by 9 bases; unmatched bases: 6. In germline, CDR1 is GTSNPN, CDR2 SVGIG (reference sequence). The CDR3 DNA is TGTGCCTGGAATTCGGGACAGGGGAGTTCACCCCTCCACTTT. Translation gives CAWNSGQGSSPLHF.

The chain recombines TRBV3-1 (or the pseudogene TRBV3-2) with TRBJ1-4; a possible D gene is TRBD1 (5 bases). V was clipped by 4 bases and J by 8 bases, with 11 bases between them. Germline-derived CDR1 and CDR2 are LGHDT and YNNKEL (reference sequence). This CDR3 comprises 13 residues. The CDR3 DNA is TGTGCCAGCAGCCCCGGACACCCGGAAAAACTGTTTTTT. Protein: CASSPGHPEKLFF.

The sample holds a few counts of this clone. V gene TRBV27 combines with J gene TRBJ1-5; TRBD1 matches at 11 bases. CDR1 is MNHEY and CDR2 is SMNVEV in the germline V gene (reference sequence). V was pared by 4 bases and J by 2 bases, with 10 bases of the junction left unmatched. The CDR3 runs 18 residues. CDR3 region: CASSSKTGQGAGNQPQHF. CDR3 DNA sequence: TGTGCCAGCAGTTCCAAAACCGGACAGGGGGCAGGCAATCAGCCCCAGCATTTT.

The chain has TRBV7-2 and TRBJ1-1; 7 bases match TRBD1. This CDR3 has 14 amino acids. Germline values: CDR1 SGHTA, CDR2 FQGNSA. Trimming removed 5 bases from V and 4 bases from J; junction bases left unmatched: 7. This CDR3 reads CASSLVTGVTEAFF. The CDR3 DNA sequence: TGTGCCAGCAGCCTCGTCACAGGGGTCACTGAAGCTTTCTTT.

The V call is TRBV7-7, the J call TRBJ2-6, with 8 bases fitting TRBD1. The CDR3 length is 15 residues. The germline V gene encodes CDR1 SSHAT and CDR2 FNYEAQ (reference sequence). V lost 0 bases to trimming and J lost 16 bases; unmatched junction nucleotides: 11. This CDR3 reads CASSLAQTGEGILTF. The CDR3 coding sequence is TGTGCCAGCAGCTTAGCGCAGACAGGGGAAGGAATACTGACTTTC.